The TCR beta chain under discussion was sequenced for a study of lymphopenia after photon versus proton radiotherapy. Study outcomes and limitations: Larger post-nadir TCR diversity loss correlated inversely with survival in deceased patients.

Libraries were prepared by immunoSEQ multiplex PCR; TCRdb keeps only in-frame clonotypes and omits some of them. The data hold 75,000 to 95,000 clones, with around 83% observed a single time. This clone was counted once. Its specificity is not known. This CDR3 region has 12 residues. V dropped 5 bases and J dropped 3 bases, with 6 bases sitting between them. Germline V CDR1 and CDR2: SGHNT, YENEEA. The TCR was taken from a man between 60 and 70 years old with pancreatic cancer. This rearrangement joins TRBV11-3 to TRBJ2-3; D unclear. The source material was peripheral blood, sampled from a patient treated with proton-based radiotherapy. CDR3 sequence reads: CASSSLTDTQYF. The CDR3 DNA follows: TGTGCCAGCAGCAGTTTGACAGATACGCAGTATTTT.